The 29 T cell receptor beta chains below come from one sample, sequenced in a study of shared clonotypes between healthy human individuals. CD45RO-negative, CCR7-positively selected cells formed the naive CD8 fraction, excluding terminally differentiated effector memory CD45RA+ cells. The protocol was immunoSEQ multiplex PCR, while the TCRdb copy is restricted to in-frame clones and leaves out a portion. Among millions of clones listed, about 94% were seen once. The sequenced sample consisted of naive CD8+ T cells sorted from blood. Receptors were obtained from a man between 18 and 35 years old in good health.

This clone was observed once. The chain links TRBV6-5 to TRBJ2-7; D gene ambiguous. Germline CDR1 reads MNHEY; CDR2 reads SVGAGI. CDR3 size: 16 residues. The V end was cut by 2 bases, the J end by 2 bases, with 16 bases between. CDR3: CASSYAVGQPAYEQYF. The DNA of the CDR3 is TGTGCCAGCAGTTACGCGGTAGGTCAGCCTGCCTACGAGCAGTACTTC.

This chain joins TRBV19 and TRBJ1-5; D is uncertain. V was pared by 0 bases and J by 7 bases, with 10 bases between. CDR1 and CDR2 from the germline V gene are LNHDA and SQIVND (reference sequence). This CDR3 contains 14 residues. The CDR3 region is CASSIDREIQPQHF. The CDR3 nucleotides read TGTGCCAGTAGTATAGATCGGGAAATACAGCCCCAGCATTTT.

This chain joins TRBV5-6 and TRBJ2-7; TRBD2 might be the D (5 bases). The CDR3 totals 14 residues. CDR1 SGHDT and CDR2 YYEEEE come from the germline V gene. The germline V and J ends were trimmed by 2 bases and 2 bases, with 11 bases remaining between them. The CDR3 nucleotides are TGTGCCAGCAGCTTATCGGGGAACGCCTACGAGCAGTACTTC. Amino acid sequence: CASSLSGNAYEQYF.

The chain joins TRBV4-1 to TRBJ2-7; perhaps TRBD2 as D (6 bases). The CDR3 is 18 amino acids. V was shortened by 1 base and J by 3 bases, with 22 bases between the two germline ends. The germline V gene encodes CDR1 MGHRA and CDR2 YSYEKL. DNA for the CDR3: TGCGCCAGCAGCCAAGCCCGGAACGGGGCGGGATTATTCTACGAGCAGTACTTC. Residues: CASSQARNGAGLFYEQYF.

The chain uses TRBV13 and TRBJ2-5; perhaps TRBD1 as D (6 bases). The ends were cut back, 5 bases at V and 4 bases at J, with 11 bases in the middle. This CDR3 is 13 amino acids long. The germline gives CDR1 PRHDT, CDR2 FYEKMQ (reference sequence). This chain's CDR3 is CASSPPTGETQYF. The CDR3 nucleotides are TGTGCCAGCAGCCCCCCGACAGGAGAGACCCAGTACTTC. Full variable domain (outside the CDR3, taken from reference TRBV13 and TRBJ2-5): AAGVIQSPRHLIKEKRETATLKCYPIPRHDTVYWYQQGPGQDPQFLISFYEKMQSDKGSIPDRFSAQQFSDYHSELNMSSLELGDSALYFCASSPPTGETQYFGPGTRLLVL.

This clone was seen a single time. This sequence joins TRBV5-4 and TRBJ2-7, with 8 bases that match TRBD1. The length of the CDR3 is 14 residues. The J segment lost 0 bases and the V segment lost 5 bases, leaving 4 bases of the junction unmatched. The V gene's germline CDR1 is SGHNT and CDR2 YYREEE (reference sequence). In nucleotides, the CDR3 is TGTGCCAGCAGGTACGGACAGGGCTCCTACGAGCAGTACTTC. It translates to CASRYGQGSYEQYF.

The V gene is TRBV13, the J gene TRBJ2-3; 7 nucleotides match TRBD2. Trimming removed 6 bases from V and 2 bases from J; junction bases left unmatched: 11. The CDR3 totals 16 residues. Germline CDR1 reads PRHDT; CDR2 reads FYEKMQ (reference sequence). This CDR3 is CASSPKAGLDTDTQYF. The CDR3 DNA sequence: TGTGCCAGCAGTCCGAAAGCGGGGCTCGACACAGATACGCAGTATTTT.

CDR3 region: CASSPSPPHEQYF. The CDR3 DNA reads TGTGCCAGCAGCCCCTCTCCCCCCCACGAGCAGTACTTC. The V and J genes are TRBV9 and TRBJ2-7, with D unresolved. Trimming cost V 4 bases and J 5 bases, with 13 bases left between them. The CDR3 consists of 13 residues. Germline assignment: CDR1 SGDLS and CDR2 YYNGEE.

The V and J genes are TRBV5-1 and TRBJ1-1; D unclear. The germline V gene encodes CDR1 SGHRS and CDR2 YFSETQ. CDR3 length: 14 residues. The V gene lost 4 bases and the J gene lost 5 bases, with 15 bases spanning the gap. In nucleotides, the CDR3 is TGCGCCAGCAGCCCGGGGATTGGATGGACTGAAGCTTTCTTT. This gives the protein CASSPGIGWTEAFF.

Turning to this clone: The same CDR3 is also encoded by other DNA sequences in this sample. The chain has TRBV6-1 and TRBJ2-7; 9 bases are a match to TRBD2. The germline V gene encodes CDR1 MNHNS and CDR2 SASEGT. V gave up 1 base and J gave up 1 base; unmatched junction bases: 2. The CDR3 totals 15 residues. The CDR3 DNA follows: TGTGCCAGCAGTGAAGGGCTAGCGGGGTCCTACGAGCAGTACTTC. Translated: CASSEGLAGSYEQYF.

The chain uses TRBV15 and TRBJ2-5, with D perhaps matching TRBD2 (5 bases). Germline values: CDR1 LNHNV, CDR2 YYDKDF (reference sequence). Between the trimmed V and J ends, which lost 0 bases and 4 bases, there was a span of 9 bases. The CDR3 has 14 residues. This chain's CDR3 is CATSRDRERETQYF. The CDR3 coding sequence is TGTGCCACCAGCAGAGATCGGGAAAGAGAGACCCAGTACTTC.

This chain links TRBV13 with TRBJ2-1; D is perhaps TRBD1 (5 bases). Germline V gene data show CDR1 as PRHDT and CDR2 as FYEKMQ (reference sequence). Trimming shortened V by 4 bases and J by 8 bases, and 18 bases separated the two germline ends. CDR3 size: 15 residues. The CDR3 region is CASSSSTADRDEQFF. CDR3 coding DNA: TGTGCCAGCAGCTCATCGACAGCAGATAGGGATGAGCAGTTCTTC. Variable domain in full (rest from reference TRBV13 and TRBJ2-1): AAGVIQSPRHLIKEKRETATLKCYPIPRHDTVYWYQQGPGQDPQFLISFYEKMQSDKGSIPDRFSAQQFSDYHSELNMSSLELGDSALYFCASSSSTADRDEQFFGPGTRLTVL.

This rearrangement joins TRBV2 to TRBJ2-1; D call uncertain. Per the germline V gene, CDR1 is SNHLY and CDR2 is FYNNEI. With 3 bases removed from V and 2 bases from J, the gap between germline ends came to 11 bases. This CDR3 comprises 15 residues. As DNA, the CDR3 is TGTGCCAGCAGTGACAGAGCGCTCGCCTACAATGAGCAGTTCTTC. Translation gives CASSDRALAYNEQFF.

This clone has more than one count but fewer than ten. Within the sample, other DNA sequences also encode this same CDR3. V usage is TRBV11-2 and J usage is TRBJ1-1, with D hard to call. This CDR3 has 13 residues. Germline CDR1 SGHAT, CDR2 FQNNGV. Trimming removed 2 bases from V and 3 bases from J, with 7 bases in between. This CDR3 reads CASSLTGDTEAFF. The CDR3, as DNA: TGTGCCAGCAGCTTAACCGGGGACACTGAAGCTTTCTTT.

V is TRBV6-5 and J is TRBJ1-1; TRBD1 is a possible D gene (6 bases). Looked up from germline, CDR1 is MNHEY and CDR2 is SVGAGI. The CDR3 has 15 residues. V lost 2 bases and J lost 7, with 17 bases in between. CDR3 protein: CASSYLRGLTREAFF. The CDR3 nucleotides are TGTGCCAGCAGTTACCTGCGGGGGCTGACCCGTGAAGCTTTCTTT.

The chain has TRBV13 and TRBJ2-1; 7 positions agree with TRBD2. CDR3 length equals 17 residues. Germline assignment: CDR1 PRHDT and CDR2 FYEKMQ (reference sequence). J was trimmed by 7 bases and V by 5 bases; bases with no gene match: 17. The CDR3 DNA reads as TGTGCCAGCAGCCCTGACACCCCGCGGGAGAGAGGGAATGAGCAGTTCTTC. Encoded protein: CASSPDTPRERGNEQFF.

This clone is a singleton in its sample. The chain couples TRBV28 to TRBJ2-5; a possible D gene is TRBD2 (6 bases). Trimming removed 10 bases from V and 2 bases from J, with 11 bases in between. CDR1 MDHEN and CDR2 SYDVKM come from the germline V gene. The CDR3 contains 12 residues. The CDR3 region is CAIGTAQETQYF. CDR3 in DNA: TGTGCCATAGGGACTGCTCAAGAGACCCAGTACTTC.

The chain carries TRBV5-8 and TRBJ2-3, with TRBD2 identical over 10 bases. Per germline, CDR1 SGHTS and CDR2 YDEGEE. The junction had 5 bases not matched to a gene; V was cut back by 4 bases and J by 3 bases. CDR3 length: 15 amino acids. CDR3 region: CASSILAGLTDTQYF. CDR3 nucleotide sequence: TGTGCCAGCAGCATACTAGCGGGACTGACAGATACGCAGTATTTT.

V and J are TRBV15 and TRBJ2-7; D is unclear. Germline values: CDR1 LNHNV, CDR2 YYDKDF (reference sequence). The V gene lost 0 bases and the J gene lost 3 bases, with 9 bases spanning the gap. CDR3 length: 14 residues. The CDR3 protein is CATSRDTLSYEQYF. The CDR3 nucleotides read TGTGCCACCAGCAGAGATACCTTGAGCTACGAGCAGTACTTC.

This CDR3 is CASSSPSGRLTDTQYF. The CDR3 DNA sequence: TGTGCCAGCAGCTCCCCTAGCGGGAGGTTGACAGATACGCAGTATTTT. The chain carries TRBV5-4 and TRBJ2-3, with 11 nucleotides matching TRBD2. The CDR3 consists of 16 residues. The trim removed 3 bases at V and 3 bases at J, leaving 6 bases unmatched. Germline values: CDR1 SGHNT, CDR2 YYREEE (reference sequence).

The V and J genes are TRBV6-5 and TRBJ2-5; 9 bases are shared with TRBD1. V lost 2 bases and J lost 5; bases outside the gene matches: 6. Germline V CDR1 and CDR2: MNHEY, SVGAGI. This CDR3 has 15 residues. The CDR3 is CASSYLTGGKETQYF. The CDR3 bases are TGTGCCAGCAGTTACCTGACAGGGGGGAAGGAGACCCAGTACTTC.

The chain recombines TRBV7-9 with TRBJ1-5; D call uncertain. In germline, CDR1 is SEHNR, CDR2 FQNEAQ (reference sequence). V dropped 5 bases and J dropped 5 bases, with 16 bases sitting between them. This CDR3 is built from 15 residues. The CDR3 protein is CASSKSDQGYQPQHF. The DNA for the CDR3 is TGTGCCAGCAGCAAATCGGACCAAGGATATCAGCCCCAGCATTTT.

About this clone itself: The same CDR3 is also encoded by other DNA sequences in this sample. V usage is TRBV7-9 and J usage is TRBJ1-2, with D perhaps TRBD1 (5 bases). Germline lookup yields CDR1 SEHNR and CDR2 FQNEAQ (reference sequence). The germline V and J ends were trimmed by 5 bases and 3 bases, with 10 bases remaining between them. The CDR3 spans 13 residues. CDR3 in DNA: TGTGCCAGCAGCCCTGGGACTGACTATGGCTACACCTTC. It translates to CASSPGTDYGYTF.

This clone was detected a few times. V gene TRBV27 combines with J gene TRBJ2-2; TRBD2 matches at 8 bases. The trim removed 5 bases at V and 1 base at J, leaving 9 bases unmatched. The CDR3 is 17 residues long. The V gene's germline CDR1 is MNHEY and CDR2 SMNVEV (reference sequence). CDR3 amino acids: CASSPQLADWNTGELFF. CDR3 bases: TGTGCCAGCAGTCCCCAACTAGCGGACTGGAACACCGGGGAGCTGTTTTTT.

The V and J genes are TRBV19 and TRBJ2-1; 14 bases map to TRBD2. Germline values: CDR1 LNHDA, CDR2 SQIVND (reference sequence). V lost 5 bases, J lost 9 bases, and 6 bases stayed unmatched. This CDR3 is 15 amino acids long. CDR3 sequence: CASSPGLAGVSEQFF. DNA of the CDR3: TGTGCCAGTAGTCCGGGACTAGCGGGAGTTTCTGAGCAGTTCTTC.

The chain is built from TRBV5-1 and TRBJ2-7; no firm D call. Germline-derived CDR1 and CDR2 are SGHRS and YFSETQ. With 4 bases removed from V and 3 bases from J, the gap between germline ends came to 17 bases. The CDR3 contains 15 residues. The CDR3 protein is CASSIQPSHYYEQYF. The CDR3 DNA reads as TGCGCCAGCAGCATACAACCCTCTCACTACTACGAGCAGTACTTC.

The V gene is TRBV6-5, the J gene TRBJ2-7, with 9 bases lining up with TRBD1. There are 13 residues in the CDR3. Germline loops: CDR1 MNHEY, CDR2 SVGAGI. The trim removed 6 bases at V and 4 bases at J, leaving 4 bases unmatched. The CDR3 sequence is CASSIQGAYEQYF. In DNA, the CDR3 is TGTGCCAGCAGCATACAGGGGGCATACGAGCAGTACTTC.

V and J are TRBV6-5 and TRBJ2-7; D might be TRBD1 (6 bases). V dropped 2 bases and J dropped 4 bases, with 15 bases sitting between them. Germline CDR1 and CDR2: MNHEY and SVGAGI. This CDR3 is 15 amino acids long. The CDR3 sequence: CASSYATGRNYEQYF. In DNA, the CDR3 is TGTGCCAGCAGTTACGCGACAGGCAGAAATTACGAGCAGTACTTC.

DNA for the CDR3: TGTGCCAGCAGCAAACGGGAGCGGGAGTCCGGCTACGAGCAGTACTTC. The encoded protein is CASSKRERESGYEQYF. V is TRBV21-1 and J is TRBJ2-7; the table names TRBD2, a call not compared with the DNA. TRBV21-1 is deemed a pseudogene. CDR3 length equals 16 residues.